This T cell receptor beta chain is drawn from a study of T-cell reconstitution after alpha-beta-depleted transplantation in children. Study-wide results and limits: After one year, T-cell counts and TCRbeta diversity mostly came from new T cells. The origin of alpha-beta T cells about two months after transplant was reportedly several hundred expanded graft clones. Day-60 TCRbeta diversity that was high in some patients was derived from surviving recipient T cells and thymic progenitors.

This clonotype was observed at least ten times. Antigen specificity is unknown. Unique molecular identifiers were used in preparing the TCRbeta library. Using its own MiXCR run on the PCR reads, TCRdb lists one record per CDR3 protein. Among 200,000 to 250,000 distinct CDR3 sequences listed, 7% to 9% were seen once. Trimming removed 7 bases at V and 6 bases at J, with 7 bases between. The CDR3 extends over 11 amino acids. Germline CDR1 is SGHRS and CDR2 is YFSETQ. The receptor's source is a male patient under 10 years old who had a stem cell transplant for acute myeloid leukemia, so the T cells may come from the graft donor. The source was PBMCs, mostly from graft donor cells, collected 360 days after TCRalphabeta/CD19-depleted stem cell transplant. The rearrangement joins TRBV5-1 to TRBJ2-2; D call uncertain. For the CDR3, the DNA is TGCGCCAGCCAGACTCCCGGGGAGCTGTTTTTT. Residues: CASQTPGELFF. Full variable domain (outside the CDR3, taken from reference TRBV5-1 and TRBJ2-2): KAGVTQTPRYLIKTRGQQVTLSCSPISGHRSVSWYQQTPGQGLQFLFEYFSETQRNKGNFPGRFSGRQFSNSRSEMNVSTLELGDSALYLCASQTPGELFFGEGSRLTVL.